This entry concerns a single T cell receptor beta chain. The repertoire was sequenced with immunoSEQ multiplex PCR; TCRdb's copy has only in-frame clones and lacks some. The sample records 1,500 to 2,000 clones, around 90% being singletons. This sample is part of a study of tumor T cells in aggressive B-cell lymphoma. Germline CDR1 SEHNR, CDR2 FQNEAQ (reference sequence). This CDR3 spans 14 amino acids. Sequencing was carried out using tumor tissue. This chain joins TRBV7-9 and TRBJ2-5, with 9 bases that match TRBD1. TRBJ2-7 explains the end of the DNA better; the J call may be wrong. The receptor's source is an adult with diffuse large B cell lymphoma. CDR3 DNA: TGTGCCAGCAGCTGGACAGGGGTTGAAGACGAGCAGTACTTC. Translation gives CASSWTGVEDEQYF.